These 17 T cell receptor beta chains were all obtained from the same sample, sequenced in a study of technical replicates of blood from a few donors. This table comes from immunoSEQ multiplex PCR, and its TCRdb copy is limited to in-frame clones, with some not included. The table has just over 60,000 clones, around 87% seen once. Sequencing was carried out using PBMCs. The origin of the receptors is a human donor in good health. Some clones in this sample may be carry-over from other donors' samples.

This chain connects TRBV19 to TRBJ1-2; D is uncertain. Looked up from germline, CDR1 is LNHDA and CDR2 is SQIVND (reference sequence). The CDR3 loop spans 14 amino acids. V was clipped by 0 bases and J by 8 bases, with 13 bases between them. The CDR3 region has the DNA TGTGCCAGTAGTATAGAAACGTCAGGTCAAGGCTACACCTTC. Its translation is CASSIETSGQGYTF.

DNA of the CDR3: TGTGCCAGCAGCGGCAGAACGGGACTAGCGACCTACAATGAGCAGTTCTTC. Its translation is CASSGRTGLATYNEQFF. This sequence joins TRBV9 and TRBJ2-1, with 10 bases that match TRBD2. This CDR3 region has 17 residues. Germline CDR1 is SGDLS and CDR2 is YYNGEE. Trimming took 3 bases from V and 2 from J; bases not matched to a gene: 8.

V and J are TRBV7-2 and TRBJ2-1; TRBD2 might be the D (7 bases). CDR1 is SGHTA, CDR2 FQGNSA, per germline. The V gene lost 2 bases and the J gene lost 8 bases, with 10 bases spanning the gap. This CDR3 comprises 13 residues. This CDR3 reads CASSLRGADEQFF. In nucleotides, the CDR3 is TGTGCCAGCAGCTTACGGGGGGCCGATGAGCAGTTCTTC.

In DNA form, the CDR3 reads TGCGCCAGCAGCCAGGCGTCCGGGACTAGCGGGAGCCTAGGGGAGCAGTACTTC. This encodes CASSQASGTSGSLGEQYF. The rearrangement joins TRBV4-1 to TRBJ2-7; 14 nucleotides agree with TRBD2. Unmatched junction bases numbered 14, after V lost 3 bases and J lost 7 bases. The CDR3 spans 18 residues. Germline CDR1 MGHRA, CDR2 YSYEKL.

This chain joins TRBV6-5 and TRBJ1-6; 7 bases match TRBD1. Losses at the gene ends were 6 bases for V and 6 bases for J; bases not matched to a gene: 5. The CDR3 is 14 residues long. Germline CDR1 MNHEY, CDR2 SVGAGI. The CDR3 nucleotides are TGTGCCAGCAGCCACAGGGGAGGTAATTCACCCCTCCACTTT. The encoded protein is CASSHRGGNSPLHF.

This clone has just a few counts. The rearrangement links TRBV5-4 to TRBJ2-7; 11 bases agree with TRBD2. The CDR3 is 15 residues long. Trimming cost V 4 bases and J 1 base; bases outside gene matches: 4. The germline V gene encodes CDR1 SGHNT and CDR2 YYREEE (reference sequence). CDR3 in amino acids: CASSKLAGGSYEQYF. CDR3 bases: TGTGCCAGCAGCAAGCTAGCGGGAGGTTCCTACGAGCAGTACTTC.

This clone showed up just once. The chain is built from TRBV7-2 and TRBJ2-1, with TRBD2 identical over 13 bases. The CDR3 runs to 18 residues. Germline CDR1 is SGHTA and CDR2 is FQGNSA. V shed 3 bases, J shed 9 bases, and the junction held 14 bases outside the gene matches. The CDR3 bases are TGTGCCAGCAGCTTGGGACTAGCGGGACCCCGAGTCGTCGGTGAGCAGTTCTTC. It encodes CASSLGLAGPRVVGEQFF.

The CDR3: CASSEMGGSPLHF. The CDR3 coding sequence is TGTGCCAGCAGTGAAATGGGGGGGTCACCCCTCCACTTT. The chain combines TRBV2 with TRBJ1-6; a possible D gene is TRBD1 (5 bases). CDR1 and CDR2 (germline): SNHLY, FYNNEI. Trimming took off 2 bases at V and 10 bases at J, with 9 bases between the two ends. This CDR3 has 13 residues.

By share, this clone counts as medium-sized. CDR3 nucleotides: TGTGCCAGCAGCTCCCCGGGGAGACCGCTGAACACTGAAGCTTTCTTT. This gives the protein CASSSPGRPLNTEAFF. This chain connects TRBV5-6 to TRBJ1-1, with D hard to call. Germline CDR1 is SGHDT and CDR2 is YYEEEE. CDR3 size: 16 residues. V was cut by 3 bases and J by 0 bases, with 15 bases left in between. Looking up the rest from reference TRBV5-6 and TRBJ1-1 gives the full variable domain: DAGVTQSPTHLIKTRGQQVTLRCSPKSGHDTVSWYQQALGQGPQFIFQYYEEEERQRGNFPDRFSGHQFPNYSSELNVNALLLGDSALYLCASSSPGRPLNTEAFFGQGTRLTVV.

The rearrangement uses TRBV30 and TRBJ1-3; no definite D call. The CDR3 extends over 14 amino acids. Deletions cut 4 bases from V and 0 bases from J, with 10 bases between. Germline assignment: CDR1 GTSNPN and CDR2 SVGIG (reference sequence). CDR3 coding DNA: TGTGCCTGGAATCTGGGCAACTCTGGAAACACCATATATTTT. Amino acid sequence: CAWNLGNSGNTIYF.

This chain connects TRBV10-3 to TRBJ2-1; D is unresolved. Germline V gene lookup returns CDR1 ENHRY and CDR2 SYGVKD. V was clipped by 0 bases and J by 11 bases, with 14 bases between them. CDR3 length equals 14 residues. CDR3 residues: CAISESTTPTKQFF. CDR3 DNA: TGTGCCATCAGTGAGTCGACAACGCCGACGAAGCAGTTCTTC.

The chain uses TRBV5-1 and TRBJ2-2; TRBD1 matches 8 bases. Germline-derived CDR1 and CDR2 are SGHRS and YFSETQ. This CDR3 is 16 amino acids long. V was clipped by 4 bases and J by 5 bases; unmatched bases: 10. CDR3 DNA: TGCGCCAGCAGCCCCGGACAGGGAGCGACTACCGGGGAGCTGTTTTTT. Amino acids: CASSPGQGATTGELFF.

This clone has a single count. This sequence joins TRBV4-2 and TRBJ2-7; 8 bases fit TRBD1. This CDR3 region has 14 residues. Losses at the gene ends were 5 bases for V and 3 bases for J; bases not matched to a gene: 6. Looked up from germline, CDR1 is LGHNA and CDR2 is YNFKEQ. The CDR3 nucleotides read TGTGCCAGCAGCAGAGACAGGGGAAGCTACGAGCAGTACTTC. It translates to CASSRDRGSYEQYF.

The J gene is TRBJ2-7, the V gene TRBV12-1; the listed D gene, TRBD2, was not tested against the DNA. TRBV12-1 is reported as a pseudogene. The CDR3 has 17 amino acids. CDR3 region: CASSFRRGPSSRYEQYF. CDR3 DNA: TGTGCCAGCAGCTTTCGCCGTGGCCCTTCCTCTAGGTACGAGCAGTACTTC.

The chain links TRBV6-6 to TRBJ2-7, with 8 bases aligning to TRBD1. This CDR3 is 15 amino acids long. CDR1 and CDR2 from the germline V gene are MNHNY and SVGAGI (reference sequence). Trimming removed 5 bases from V and 1 base from J; junction bases left unmatched: 7. CDR3 sequence (DNA): TGTGCCAGCAGTCAGTACGACAGGGGTTCCTACGAGCAGTACTTC. Protein: CASSQYDRGSYEQYF.

The V and J genes are TRBV7-9 and TRBJ2-5; 9 nucleotides match TRBD2. Unmatched junction bases numbered 12, after V lost 3 bases and J lost 4 bases. The CDR3 is made up of 17 amino acids. In germline, CDR1 is SEHNR, CDR2 FQNEAQ (reference sequence). CDR3 region: CASSFSSVAGVGETQYF. CDR3 in DNA: TGTGCCAGCAGCTTCTCCTCCGTAGCGGGAGTAGGAGAGACCCAGTACTTC.

The chain has TRBV7-2 and TRBJ1-3, with 8 bases identical to TRBD1. The CDR3 contains 15 residues. V dropped 5 bases and J dropped 8; count of bases not matched to a gene: 11. Germline-derived CDR1 and CDR2 are SGHTA and FQGNSA. CDR3 residues: CASSILGQVVDTIYF. In nucleotides, the CDR3 is TGTGCCAGCAGCATCTTGGGACAGGTGGTAGACACCATATATTTT.